What follows are 15 T cell receptor beta chains derived from one specimen sequenced in a study of human T cells and chemical hapten exposure. The time point here: pre-sensitization, week 0. Treatment: therapeutic diphenylcyclopropenone sensitization with weekly scalp DPC. TCRdb independently ran MiXCR on the RACE reads; one entry per CDR3 protein. This table has some 45,000 distinct CDR3 sequences, about an eighth appearing once. The material sequenced was whole blood, taken in connection with sensitization to the hapten diphenylcyclopropenone (DPC). The receptors derive from a woman aged 30 to 39 with alopecia areata. Some clones in this sample may be carry-over from other donors' samples.

This clonotype was observed many times. The V and J genes are TRBV6-2 or TRBV6-3 and TRBJ2-7, with 10 bases identical to TRBD2. Per the germline V gene, CDR1 is MNHEY and CDR2 is SVGEGT. The CDR3 is 16 residues long. J gave up 3 bases and V 3 bases, and 8 bases lay outside the gene matches. The CDR3 protein is CASSYGSGRPLYEQYF. The CDR3 coding sequence is TGTGCCAGCAGTTATGGTAGCGGGAGGCCCCTCTACGAGCAGTACTTC.

This clonotype was counted between two and nine times. The chain employs TRBV29-1 and TRBJ2-3; 10 nucleotides match TRBD2. This CDR3 is 15 amino acids long. The V and J ends lost 5 bases and 0 bases, in that order; junction bases with no gene match: 5. Germline CDR1 reads SQVTM; CDR2 reads ANQGSEA. The CDR3 here is CSVPGLAASTDTQYF. The CDR3, as DNA: TGCAGCGTTCCCGGACTAGCGGCTAGCACAGATACGCAGTATTTT.

This clonotype appeared many times. The rearrangement links TRBV3-1 to TRBJ1-1, with TRBD1 identical over 10 bases. V shed 4 bases and J 0 bases; nucleotides not matched to a gene: 5. CDR3 size: 16 residues. Germline assignment: CDR1 LGHDT and CDR2 YNNKEL (reference sequence). CDR3 sequence (DNA): TGTGCCAGCAGCCGAGGGACAGGGGCCATGAACACTGAAGCTTTCTTT. Its protein product is CASSRGTGAMNTEAFF.

The V call is TRBV2, the J call TRBJ1-2; D remains unclear. This CDR3 is built from 13 residues. Trimming shortened V by 4 bases and J by 4 bases, and 10 bases separated the two germline ends. Germline V gives CDR1 SNHLY, CDR2 FYNNEI. Here the CDR3 DNA reads TGTGCCAGCAGTGTTTTTGGGAGCTATGGCTACACCTTC. Its translation is CASSVFGSYGYTF.

V usage is TRBV27 and J usage is TRBJ2-7; 8 nucleotides match TRBD2. V lost 5 bases, J lost 3 bases, and 6 bases stayed unmatched. The CDR3 loop spans 14 amino acids. Germline V lookup: CDR1 MNHEY, CDR2 SMNVEV (reference sequence). This CDR3 is CASSRREGNYEQYF. The CDR3 nucleotides read TGTGCCAGCAGTAGACGGGAGGGCAACTACGAGCAGTACTTC.

The V gene is TRBV28, the J gene TRBJ2-3; the D call may be TRBD1 or TRBD2 (5 bases each). There are 12 residues in the CDR3. Trimming removed 7 bases from V and 9 bases from J, with 14 bases in between. Germline CDR1 is MDHEN and CDR2 is SYDVKM. CDR3: CASKQGGYTQYF. The CDR3 region has the DNA TGTGCCAGCAAGCAGGGCGGGTACACGCAGTATTTT.

This clonotype turned up a few times. This rearrangement joins TRBV19 to TRBJ2-1; D is perhaps TRBD2 (5 bases). Trimming left V 4 bases short and J 4 bases short, with 11 bases between. Per the germline V gene, CDR1 is LNHDA and CDR2 is SQIVND (reference sequence). The CDR3 spans 14 residues. CDR3 residues: CASSSPGWYNEQFF. Here the CDR3 DNA reads TGTGCCAGTAGTAGTCCGGGGTGGTACAATGAGCAGTTCTTC.

This chain uses TRBV6-2 or TRBV6-3 with TRBJ2-2, with TRBD1 identical over 8 bases. J was trimmed by 6 bases and V by 2 bases; bases with no gene match: 5. This CDR3 has 15 amino acids. Germline V gene lookup returns CDR1 MNHEY and CDR2 SVGEGT. CDR3 DNA: TGTGCCAGCAGTTACGGGGGGACAGGCTCCGGGGAGCTGTTTTTT. Protein: CASSYGGTGSGELFF.

In its sample, this clonotype was seen many times. The chain joins TRBV10-3 to TRBJ2-3; a possible D gene is TRBD2 (5 bases). V shed 2 bases and J shed 0 bases, with 15 bases lying between them. CDR1 and CDR2 (germline): ENHRY, SYGVKD. The CDR3 totals 17 residues. CDR3: CAISEPGVELSTDTQYF. CDR3 nucleotide sequence: TGTGCCATCAGTGAGCCCGGGGTCGAGTTAAGCACAGATACGCAGTATTTT.

This clonotype appeared once. With a much larger clone just one base away, this may be a read error. The CDR3 spells CSATGTDGIDTQYF. The CDR3 region has the DNA TGCAGCGCGACAGGGACGGACGGGATAGATACGCAGTATTTT. J is TRBJ2-3 and V is TRBV29-1, with 7 bases identical to TRBD1. This CDR3 contains 14 residues. Germline V lookup: CDR1 SQVTM, CDR2 ANQGSEA. V was clipped by 7 bases and J by 5 bases; unmatched bases: 12.

This clonotype was seen repeatedly, ten times or more. V usage is TRBV7-6 and J usage is TRBJ2-7; D gene unclear. This CDR3 has 14 residues. Between the trimmed V and J ends, which lost 2 bases and 0 bases, there was a span of 8 bases. The V gene's germline CDR1 is SGHVS and CDR2 FNYEAQ. CDR3 sequence reads: CASSLFKSSYEQYF. For the CDR3, the DNA is TGTGCCAGCAGCTTATTTAAGAGCTCCTACGAGCAGTACTTC.

The chain joins TRBV29-1 to TRBJ2-3, with TRBD1 matching 7 bases. Germline CDR1 and CDR2: SQVTM and ANQGSEA. V was pared by 6 bases and J by 4 bases, with 4 bases of the junction left unmatched. This CDR3 comprises 12 residues. This CDR3 reads CSVLQGSDTQYF. The CDR3 DNA reads TGCAGCGTCCTACAGGGGTCAGATACGCAGTATTTT.

This chain connects TRBV7-2 to TRBJ2-5; possible D gene TRBD2, 5 bases. The CDR3 covers 15 residues. CDR1 is SGHTA, CDR2 FQGNSA, per germline. V was pared by 1 base and J by 2 bases, with 11 bases between. The CDR3 DNA reads as TGTGCCAGCAGCTTAGATAGAGGGCGGCAAGAGACCCAGTACTTC. This gives the protein CASSLDRGRQETQYF. The full variable domain, in which reference TRBV7-2 and TRBJ2-5 provide the parts outside the CDR3, is GAGVSQSPSNKVTEKGKDVELRCDPISGHTALYWYRQSLGQGLEFLIYFQGNSAPDKSGLPSDRFSAERTGGSVSTLTIQRTQQEDSAVYLCASSLDRGRQETQYFGPGTRLLVL.

J is TRBJ2-5 and V is TRBV29-1, with D uncertain. CDR3 size: 10 residues. V lost 7 bases to trimming and J lost 3 bases, with 6 bases between them. Germline-derived CDR1 and CDR2 are SQVTM and ANQGSEA. The CDR3 here is CSAWEETQYF. CDR3 sequence (DNA): TGCAGCGCCTGGGAAGAGACCCAGTACTTC.

This clonotype was observed many times. In DNA, the CDR3 is TGTGCCAGCAGTACGGGGGGCTTTCACAATCAGCCCCAGCATTTT. Amino acids: CASSTGGFHNQPQHF. The gene calls are TRBV6-5 and TRBJ1-5; D possibly corresponds to TRBD1 (6 bases). The CDR3 runs to 15 residues. With 5 bases removed from V and 3 bases from J, the gap between germline ends came to 14 bases. CDR1 is MNHEY, CDR2 SVGAGI, per germline.